This T cell receptor beta chain was retrieved from a study of T cells in Graves' hyperthyroidism and ophthalmopathy (dated 2019 in TCRdb). In the study overall: Peripheral blood was sampled at the time of initial diagnosis, prior to any treatment. A discovery cohort of roughly 96 patients, roughly 40 with Graves' ophthalmopathy and 55 to 60 with stable Graves' hyperthyroidism, was used to find distinguishing TCR V-J signatures. Whether ophthalmopathy could be predicted prospectively was tested in an independent validation cohort made up of 18 hyperthyroidism patients plus 17 patients who later progressed to ophthalmopathy. For training and testing, the 100 or so patients in the discovery cohort were randomly divided in a 7:3 ratio. In roughly six Graves' hyperthyroidism patients, the study also compared T-cell repertoires from thyroid tissue with T-cell repertoires from blood. After sampling, hyperthyroidism patients received methimazole starting at 30 mg daily, and ophthalmopathy patients received high-dose intravenous methylprednisolone. The paper reports TCR Vbeta CDR3 sequencing of some 140 peripheral blood samples: approximately 41 ophthalmopathy, under 85 hyperthyroidism and around 17 progressor patients. The investigation overall reported the following: Sample size was not statistically predetermined, and investigators were not blinded to group allocation. In validation, progression to ophthalmopathy was predicted by the model with almost 71% sensitivity and around 76% specificity, a median of 6.5 months before onset. A model built on a 13 V-J signature distinguished ophthalmopathy from stable hyperthyroidism, reaching roughly 88% sensitivity and under 84% specificity in cross-validation and 80%/75% in testing. Most expanded thyroid clonotypes (frequency above 0.001) were also detected in blood, a finding suggesting that blood repertoires may reflect thyroid immune responses.

Hyperthyroidism patients were newly diagnosed, with disease duration under 2 months, and aged 18 to 65 years. The study excluded patients with uncontrolled infections, other autoimmune diseases, pregnancy or lactation. Clinical symptoms, serum thyroxine and TRAb, thyroid ultrasound, and orbital computed tomography formed the basis for the diagnoses. For progressor patients, blood was drawn at the first diagnosis of hyperthyroidism, before any ophthalmopathy symptoms had appeared. PBMCs were separated from approximately 10 ml of fresh peripheral blood using Ficoll-Paque density gradient centrifugation. Progressor patients were defined as those initially diagnosed with Graves' hyperthyroidism in whom ophthalmopathy developed during follow-up. Total RNA was extracted with Trizol reagent, and quality was checked on an Agilent 2100 Bioanalyzer. This clonotype was seen ten or more times. No antigen is known for it. Base qualities are not at hand, and no much larger clone is one base apart.

The TCR beta CDR3 regions were amplified from RNA transcripts. A first-round RT-PCR of the TCR CDR3 used the HTBI primer set with the Qiagen OneStep RT-PCR kit. The libraries were constructed in a second round of multiplex PCR and then size-selected and purified. Sequencing of the libraries was done on an Illumina HiSeq2000 using paired-end 100 bp reads. The original pipeline was this. SOAPnuke was used to process the raw data, throwing out any read that contained adapters or uncalled bases, had a mean Phred below 15, or lacked an exact constant-primer or identifier match. High-quality paired reads were merged using COPE v1.2.5, and each unique nucleotide sequence was defined as a clonotype. Clonotypes were aligned to IMGT TRBV, TRBD and TRBJ reference segments using MiTCR v1.1. Only V-J combinations with frequency above 0.0001, covering 99% to 99.2% of repertoires, were analysed. A TCS score was defined as the ratio between F50 (clonal expansion) and ExV (chaos), using BLOSUM62-based TCRdist between CDR3 peptides within each V-J. Welch's t-statistics and random forest reduced several hundred V-J features to 13, which were used in a naive Bayes classifier (R e1071). TCRdb trimmed the raw reads at Q25, called clones with MiXCR and kept productive beta chains. Rows are unified per CDR3 protein, each entry keeping the most common DNA and genes. The V and J calls shown here were made by TCRdb, not taken from the authors' results. The sample table holds 250,000 to 300,000 distinct CDR3 sequences, of which roughly 15% were seen once. The biggest ten clones account for about 8% of the sample.

From the germline V gene, CDR1 is MDHEN and CDR2 is SYDVKM. A distance of 9 bases separates the germline ends of V and J, which lose 6 bases and 0 bases respectively. From the cysteine through the phenylalanine, the CDR3 covers 15 amino acids. Only the CDR3 DNA stays, 45 bases, in frame from base 1. The receptor comes from a woman in her thirties with Graves' hyperthyroidism that later progressed to Graves' ophthalmopathy. The chain is made from TRBV28 and TRBJ2-6, with no confidently assigned D gene. Sequencing used blood. At the DNA level, the sequence is TGTGCCAGCAGGATTAGTTCCTCTGGGGCCAACGTCCTGACTTTC. Its coded protein is CASRISSSGANVLTF.